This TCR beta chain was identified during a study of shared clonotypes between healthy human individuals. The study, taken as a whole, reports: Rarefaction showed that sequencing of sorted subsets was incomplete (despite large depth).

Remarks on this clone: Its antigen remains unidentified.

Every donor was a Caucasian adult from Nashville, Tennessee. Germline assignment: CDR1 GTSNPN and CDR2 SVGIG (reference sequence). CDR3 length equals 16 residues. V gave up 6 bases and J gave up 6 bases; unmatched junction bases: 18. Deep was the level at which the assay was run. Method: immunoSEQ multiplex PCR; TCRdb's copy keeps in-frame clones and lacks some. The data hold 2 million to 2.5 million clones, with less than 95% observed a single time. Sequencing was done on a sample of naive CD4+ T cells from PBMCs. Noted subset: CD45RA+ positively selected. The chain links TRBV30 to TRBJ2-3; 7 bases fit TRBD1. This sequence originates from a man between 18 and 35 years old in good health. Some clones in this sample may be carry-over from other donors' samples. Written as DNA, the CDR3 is TGTGCCTGCCTAACCAACACTTGGACAGGCAAGGATACGCAGTATTTT. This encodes CACLTNTWTGKDTQYF.